This T cell receptor (beta chain) was retrieved from a study of blood T cell repertoires in COVID-19. Study information: Sources were T cells, B-cell-depleted T cells, or PBMCs; the material itself was cDNA or gDNA.

Some clones are missing from TCRdb's copy, which holds only in-frame ones; the method was immunoSEQ multiplex PCR. The data show some 270,000 clones, approximately 85% seen once. The sample holds one count of this clone. This CDR3 region has 15 residues. Trimming at V came to 5 bases and at J to 5 bases, leaving 4 bases not matched to a gene. Germline V gene sequence: CDR1 SNHLY, CDR2 FYNNEI. Residents of approximately 25 US areas, aged roughly 18 to 90 years, made up the participants. This sequence was found in a woman aged 45-60 years with acute COVID-19. The sample comprised PBMCs or T cells enriched from blood (not recorded which). The chain links TRBV2 to TRBJ2-5; 14 bases map to TRBD2. For the CDR3, the DNA is TGTGCCAGCAGTCGGGGACTAGCGGGGGTCGAGACCCAGTACTTC. It encodes CASSRGLAGVETQYF.